The 7 T cell receptor beta chains reported below all come from one sample, sequenced in a study of breast tumors, draining lymph nodes, adjacent tissues. The lymph nodes were axillary draining lymph nodes from breast cancer patients. Using its own MiXCR run on the multiplex PCR reads, TCRdb lists one record per CDR3 protein. Among fewer than 300,000 distinct CDR3 sequences listed, less than 40% were seen once. What was sequenced was axillary lymph node tissue. The source is a female donor with breast cancer. Some clones in this sample may be carry-over from other donors' samples.

The chain combines TRBV28 with TRBJ2-7; D is undetermined. V was shortened by 1 base and J by 5 bases, with 18 bases between the two germline ends. The germline CDR1 and CDR2 sequences are MDHEN and SYDVKM. The CDR3 contains 16 residues. The CDR3 protein is CASSLFESPPRNEQYF. The DNA for the CDR3 is TGTGCCAGCAGTTTATTCGAAAGCCCCCCCCGGAACGAGCAGTACTTC.

There are many counts of this clonotype. V and J are TRBV29-1 and TRBJ2-1, with D unresolved. The length of the CDR3 is 12 residues. Deletions cut 6 bases from V and 3 bases from J, with 9 bases between. Germline V gene sequence: CDR1 SQVTM, CDR2 ANQGSEA. CDR3 sequence (DNA): TGCAGCGTCCCTACACTCTACAATGAGCAGTTCTTC. It yields the protein CSVPTLYNEQFF.

Many counts were recorded for this clonotype. This chain joins TRBV19 and TRBJ2-7; D is perhaps TRBD2 (5 bases). V shed 2 bases and J shed 5 bases, with 7 bases lying between them. The CDR3 is made up of 12 amino acids. The germline V gene has CDR1 LNHDA and CDR2 SQIVND (reference sequence). The CDR3 is CASSISGNEQYF. CDR3 DNA sequence: TGTGCCAGTAGTATATCGGGGAACGAGCAGTACTTC. The whole variable domain, filled in from reference TRBV19 and TRBJ2-7, reads DGGITQSPKYLFRKEGQNVTLSCEQNLNHDAMYWYRQDPGQGLRLIYYSQIVNDFQKGDIAEGYSVSREKKESFPLTVTSAQKNPTAFYLCASSISGNEQYFGPGTRLTVT.

This clonotype was seen many times. V gene TRBV3-1 combines with J gene TRBJ2-3; D is perhaps TRBD1 (6 bases). CDR3 length: 18 amino acids. Germline V gene data show CDR1 as LGHDT and CDR2 as YNNKEL (reference sequence). Trimming stripped 3 bases from V and 4 bases from J, with 23 bases between. The CDR3 sequence: CASSHKRQGQRGSDTQYF. CDR3 nucleotides: TGTGCCAGCAGCCATAAGAGGCAGGGCCAAAGGGGGTCAGATACGCAGTATTTT.

The chain carries TRBV29-1 and TRBJ2-2, with D maybe TRBD1 (6 bases). The CDR3 is 11 amino acids. Germline loops: CDR1 SQVTM, CDR2 ANQGSEA. V lost 4 bases to trimming and J lost 8 bases, with 8 bases between them. The CDR3 region has the DNA TGCAGCGTTGTCAGGGGTGGGGAGCTGTTTTTT. Translating it yields CSVVRGGELFF.

Comment on this clonotype: A read error may be the cause here, since a much bigger clone is one base away. This chain links TRBV20-1 with TRBJ1-5, with a possible D match to TRBD1 (6 bases). V shed 1 base and J shed 2 bases, with 21 bases lying between them. The CDR3 has 18 residues. Per the germline V gene, CDR1 is DFQATT and CDR2 is SNEGSKA (reference sequence). Here the CDR3 DNA reads TGCAGTGCTAGAGTAAGCAATGCGGGGGCACTGGGCAATCAGCCCCAGCATTTT. It codes for CSARVSNAGALGNQPQHF.

This clonotype has ten or more counts. The chain links TRBV2 to TRBJ2-3, with 10 bases aligning to TRBD2. The germline V gene has CDR1 SNHLY and CDR2 FYNNEI. Trimming took 6 bases from V and 1 from J; bases not matched to a gene: 1. This CDR3 is built from 14 residues. In DNA form, the CDR3 reads TGTGCCAGCAGGGGGACTAGCGGCACAGATACGCAGTATTTT. It codes for CASRGTSGTDTQYF.